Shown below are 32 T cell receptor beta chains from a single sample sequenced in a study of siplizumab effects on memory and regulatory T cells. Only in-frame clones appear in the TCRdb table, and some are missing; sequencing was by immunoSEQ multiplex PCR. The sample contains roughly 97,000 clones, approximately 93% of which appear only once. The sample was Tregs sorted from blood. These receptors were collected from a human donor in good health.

Written as DNA, the CDR3 is TGTGCCAGCAGCTTGGACCCGGGGTCCTACGAGCAGTACTTC. It translates to CASSLDPGSYEQYF. This chain uses TRBV5-4 with TRBJ2-7; D is perhaps TRBD2 (5 bases). The CDR3 totals 14 residues. V was shortened by 0 bases and J by 1 base, with 8 bases between the two germline ends. CDR1 SGHNT and CDR2 YYREEE come from the germline V gene (reference sequence). The entire variable domain, with the rest obtained from reference TRBV5-4 and TRBJ2-7, is as follows: ETGVTQSPTHLIKTRGQQVTLRCSSQSGHNTVSWYQQALGQGPQFIFQYYREEENGRGNFPPRFSGLQFPNYSSELNVNALELDDSALYLCASSLDPGSYEQYFGPGTRLTVT.

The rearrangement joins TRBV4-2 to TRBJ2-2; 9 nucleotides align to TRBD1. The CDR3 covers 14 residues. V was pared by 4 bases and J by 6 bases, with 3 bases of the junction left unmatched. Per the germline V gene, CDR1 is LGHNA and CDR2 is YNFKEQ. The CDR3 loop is CASSRDRVAGELFF. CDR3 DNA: TGTGCCAGCAGCCGGGACAGGGTCGCCGGGGAGCTGTTTTTT.

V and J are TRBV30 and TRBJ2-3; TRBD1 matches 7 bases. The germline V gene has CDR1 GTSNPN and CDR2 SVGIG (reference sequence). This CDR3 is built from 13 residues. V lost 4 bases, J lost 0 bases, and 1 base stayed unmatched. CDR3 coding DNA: TGTGCCTGGAACAGGGGCAGCACAGATACGCAGTATTTT. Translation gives CAWNRGSTDTQYF.

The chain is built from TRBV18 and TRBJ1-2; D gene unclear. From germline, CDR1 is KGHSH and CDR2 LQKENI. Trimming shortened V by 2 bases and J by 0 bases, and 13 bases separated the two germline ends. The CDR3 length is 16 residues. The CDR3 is CASSPSRGYPNYGYTF. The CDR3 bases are TGTGCCAGCTCACCATCTCGGGGATACCCTAACTATGGCTACACCTTC.

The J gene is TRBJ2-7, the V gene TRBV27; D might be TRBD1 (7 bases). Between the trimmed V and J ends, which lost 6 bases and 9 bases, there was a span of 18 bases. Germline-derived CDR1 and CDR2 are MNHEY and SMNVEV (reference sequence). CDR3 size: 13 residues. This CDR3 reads CASSPTGRTGQYF. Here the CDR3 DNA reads TGTGCCAGCAGCCCGACAGGGAGGACAGGGCAGTACTTC.

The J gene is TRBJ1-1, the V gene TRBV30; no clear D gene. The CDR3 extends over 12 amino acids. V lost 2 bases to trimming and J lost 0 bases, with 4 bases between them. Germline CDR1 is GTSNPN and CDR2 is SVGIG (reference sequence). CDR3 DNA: TGTGCCTGGAGTAAATTGAACACTGAAGCTTTCTTT. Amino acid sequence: CAWSKLNTEAFF.

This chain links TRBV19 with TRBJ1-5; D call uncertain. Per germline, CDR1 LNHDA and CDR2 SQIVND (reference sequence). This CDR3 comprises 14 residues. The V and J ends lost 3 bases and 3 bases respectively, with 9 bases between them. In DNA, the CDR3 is TGTGCCAGTAGTATCGAGGGCCCCAATCAGCCCCAGCATTTT. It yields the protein CASSIEGPNQPQHF.

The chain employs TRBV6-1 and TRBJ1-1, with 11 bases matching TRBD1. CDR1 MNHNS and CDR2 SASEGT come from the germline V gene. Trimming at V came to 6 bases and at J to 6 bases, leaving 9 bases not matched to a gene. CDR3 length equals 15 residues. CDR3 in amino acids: CASRDPGQGGAEAFF. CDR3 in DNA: TGTGCCAGCAGGGATCCGGGACAGGGGGGTGCTGAAGCTTTCTTT.

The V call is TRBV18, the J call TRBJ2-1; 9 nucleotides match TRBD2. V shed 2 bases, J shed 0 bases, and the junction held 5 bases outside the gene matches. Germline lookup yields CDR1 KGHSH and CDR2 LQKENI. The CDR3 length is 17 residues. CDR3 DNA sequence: TGTGCCAGCTCACCAGGGGCAGCGGGAGGCTCCTACAATGAGCAGTTCTTC. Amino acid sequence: CASSPGAAGGSYNEQFF.

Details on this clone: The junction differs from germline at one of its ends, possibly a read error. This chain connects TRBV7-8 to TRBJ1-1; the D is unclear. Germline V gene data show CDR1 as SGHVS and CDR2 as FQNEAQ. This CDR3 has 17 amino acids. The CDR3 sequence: CASSLAPRTVMNTEAFF. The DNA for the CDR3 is TGTGCCAGCAGCCTAGCGCCCAGGACGGTCATGAACACTGAAGCTTTCTTT.

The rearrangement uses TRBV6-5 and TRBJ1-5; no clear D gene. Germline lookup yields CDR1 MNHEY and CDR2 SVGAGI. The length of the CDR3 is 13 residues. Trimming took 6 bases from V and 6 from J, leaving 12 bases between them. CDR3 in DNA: TGTGCCAGCAGGCCCCGGGTAGCTCAGCCCCAGCATTTT. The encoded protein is CASRPRVAQPQHF.

CDR3 amino acids: CASSLVVGVAYEQYF. The CDR3 DNA sequence: TGTGCCAGCAGCTTAGTCGTGGGAGTGGCCTACGAGCAGTACTTC. V is TRBV7-2 and J is TRBJ2-7, with a weak D call TRBD2 (5 bases). CDR1 and CDR2 (germline): SGHTA, FQGNSA. There are 15 residues in the CDR3. Trimming cost V 1 base and J 2 bases, with 12 bases left between them.

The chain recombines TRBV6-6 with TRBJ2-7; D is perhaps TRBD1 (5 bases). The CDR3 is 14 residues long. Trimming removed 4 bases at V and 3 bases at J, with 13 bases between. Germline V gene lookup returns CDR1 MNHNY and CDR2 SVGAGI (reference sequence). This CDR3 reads CASSSIRQLYEQYF. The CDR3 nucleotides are TGTGCCAGCAGTTCCATCAGACAGCTCTACGAGCAGTACTTC.

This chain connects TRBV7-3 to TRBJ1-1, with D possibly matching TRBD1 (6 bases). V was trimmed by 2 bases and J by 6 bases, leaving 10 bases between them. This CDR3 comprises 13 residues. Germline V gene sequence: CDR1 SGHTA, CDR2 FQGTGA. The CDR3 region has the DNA TGTGCCAGCAGCTTACACAGGGACGCTGAAGCTTTCTTT. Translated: CASSLHRDAEAFF.

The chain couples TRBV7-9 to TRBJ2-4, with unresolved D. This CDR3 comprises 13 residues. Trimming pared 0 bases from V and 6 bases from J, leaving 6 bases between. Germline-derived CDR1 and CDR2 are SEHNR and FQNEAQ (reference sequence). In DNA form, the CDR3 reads TGTGCCAGCAGCTTAGCGGCAGGAAACATTCAGTACTTC. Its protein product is CASSLAAGNIQYF.

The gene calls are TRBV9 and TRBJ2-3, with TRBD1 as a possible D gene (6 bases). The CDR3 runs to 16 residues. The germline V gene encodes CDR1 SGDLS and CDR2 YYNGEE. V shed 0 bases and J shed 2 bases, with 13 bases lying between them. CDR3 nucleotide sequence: TGTGCCAGCAGCGTAGCAACAGGGTGGAACACAGATACGCAGTATTTT. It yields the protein CASSVATGWNTDTQYF.

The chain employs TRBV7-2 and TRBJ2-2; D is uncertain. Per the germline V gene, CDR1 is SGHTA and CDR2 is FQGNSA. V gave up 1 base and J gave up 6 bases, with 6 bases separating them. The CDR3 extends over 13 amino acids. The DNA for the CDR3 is TGTGCCAGCAGCTTAGTTTTATCCGGGGAGCTGTTTTTT. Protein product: CASSLVLSGELFF. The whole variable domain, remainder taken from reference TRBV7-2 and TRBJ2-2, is GAGVSQSPSNKVTEKGKDVELRCDPISGHTALYWYRQSLGQGLEFLIYFQGNSAPDKSGLPSDRFSAERTGGSVSTLTIQRTQQEDSAVYLCASSLVLSGELFFGEGSRLTVL.

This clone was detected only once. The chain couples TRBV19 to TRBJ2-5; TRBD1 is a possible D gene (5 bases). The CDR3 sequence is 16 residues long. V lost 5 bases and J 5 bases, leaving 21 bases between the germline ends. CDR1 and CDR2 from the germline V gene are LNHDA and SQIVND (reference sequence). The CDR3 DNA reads TGTGCCAGTAGTGCCATTTGGGGCCCCCCAGGGGAGACCCAGTACTTC. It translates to CASSAIWGPPGETQYF.

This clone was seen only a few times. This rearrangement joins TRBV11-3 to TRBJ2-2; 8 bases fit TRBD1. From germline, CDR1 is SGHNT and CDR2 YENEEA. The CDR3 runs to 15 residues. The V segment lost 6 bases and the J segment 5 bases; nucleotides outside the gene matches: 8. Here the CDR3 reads CASSPGGVRTGELFF. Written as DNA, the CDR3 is TGTGCCAGCAGTCCAGGGGGCGTCCGAACCGGGGAGCTGTTTTTT.

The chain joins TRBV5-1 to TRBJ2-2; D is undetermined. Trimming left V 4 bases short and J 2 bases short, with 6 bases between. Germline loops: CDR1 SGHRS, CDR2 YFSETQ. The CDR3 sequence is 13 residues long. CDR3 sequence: CASSRYNTGELFF. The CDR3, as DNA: TGCGCCAGCAGCAGGTATAACACCGGGGAGCTGTTTTTT.

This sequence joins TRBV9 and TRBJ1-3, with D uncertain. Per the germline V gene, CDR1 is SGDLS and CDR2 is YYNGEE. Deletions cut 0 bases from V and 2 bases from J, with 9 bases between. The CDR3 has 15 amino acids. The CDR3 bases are TGTGCCAGCAGCGTAGGGCAAGGAACTGGAAACACCATATATTTT. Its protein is CASSVGQGTGNTIYF. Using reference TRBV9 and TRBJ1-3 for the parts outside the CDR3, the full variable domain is DSGVTQTPKHLITATGQRVTLRCSPRSGDLSVYWYQQSLDQGLQFLIQYYNGEERAKGNILERFSAQQFPDLHSELNLSSLELGDSALYFCASSVGQGTGNTIYFGEGSWLTVV.

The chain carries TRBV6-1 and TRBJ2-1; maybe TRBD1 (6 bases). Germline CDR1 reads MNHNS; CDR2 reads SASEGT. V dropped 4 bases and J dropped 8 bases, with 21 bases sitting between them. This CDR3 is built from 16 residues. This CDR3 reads CASSVSQGRLADEQFF. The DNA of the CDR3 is TGTGCCAGCAGTGTCTCTCAGGGGCGGCTAGCCGATGAGCAGTTCTTC.

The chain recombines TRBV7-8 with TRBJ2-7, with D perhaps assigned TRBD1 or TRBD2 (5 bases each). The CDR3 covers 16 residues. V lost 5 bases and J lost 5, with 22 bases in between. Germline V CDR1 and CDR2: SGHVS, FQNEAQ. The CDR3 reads CASSPRIGGGRDEQYF. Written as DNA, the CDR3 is TGTGCCAGCAGCCCCCGGATTGGGGGTGGACGCGACGAGCAGTACTTC.

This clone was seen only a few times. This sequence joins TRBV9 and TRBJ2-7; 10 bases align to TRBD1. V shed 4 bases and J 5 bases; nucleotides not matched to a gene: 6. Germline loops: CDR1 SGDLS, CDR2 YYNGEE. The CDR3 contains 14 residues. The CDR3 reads CASSRGQGSHEQYF. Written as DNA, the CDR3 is TGTGCCAGCAGCCGGGGACAGGGGTCCCACGAGCAGTACTTC.

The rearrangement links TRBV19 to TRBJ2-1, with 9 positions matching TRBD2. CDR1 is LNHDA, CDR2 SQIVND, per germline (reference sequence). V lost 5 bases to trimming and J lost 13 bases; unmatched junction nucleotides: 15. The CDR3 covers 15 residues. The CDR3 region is CASSATGTSPFGQFF. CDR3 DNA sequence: TGTGCCAGTAGTGCTACCGGGACTAGCCCGTTTGGTCAGTTCTTC.

The CDR3 DNA follows: TGTGCCACGAGAACAGAGATTATTGGGGCCAACGTCCTGACTTTC. Encoded protein: CATRTEIIGANVLTF. The chain links TRBV10-3 to TRBJ2-6; no firm D call. CDR3 length equals 15 residues. V was trimmed by 10 bases and J by 3 bases, leaving 16 bases between them. Germline V gives CDR1 ENHRY, CDR2 SYGVKD.

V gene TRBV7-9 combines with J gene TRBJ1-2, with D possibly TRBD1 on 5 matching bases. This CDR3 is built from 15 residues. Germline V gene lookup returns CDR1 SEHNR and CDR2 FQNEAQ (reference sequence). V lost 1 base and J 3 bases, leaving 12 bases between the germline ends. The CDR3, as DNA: TGTGCCAGCAGCTTAGGGGCAGGGTGGGACTATGGCTACACCTTC. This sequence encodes CASSLGAGWDYGYTF.

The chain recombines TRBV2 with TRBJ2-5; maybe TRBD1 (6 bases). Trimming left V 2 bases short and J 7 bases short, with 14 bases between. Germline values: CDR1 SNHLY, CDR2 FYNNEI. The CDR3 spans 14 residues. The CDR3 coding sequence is TGTGCCAGCAGTGAACAGGGGTTACCAGGGACCCAGTACTTC. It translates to CASSEQGLPGTQYF.

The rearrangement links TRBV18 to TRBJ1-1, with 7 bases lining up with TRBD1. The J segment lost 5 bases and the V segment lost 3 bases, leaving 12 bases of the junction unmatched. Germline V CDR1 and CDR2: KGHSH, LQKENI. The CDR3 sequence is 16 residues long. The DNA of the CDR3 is TGTGCCAGCTCACCTCCCAAGGGGGCAGGGGGGACTGAAGCTTTCTTT. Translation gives CASSPPKGAGGTEAFF.

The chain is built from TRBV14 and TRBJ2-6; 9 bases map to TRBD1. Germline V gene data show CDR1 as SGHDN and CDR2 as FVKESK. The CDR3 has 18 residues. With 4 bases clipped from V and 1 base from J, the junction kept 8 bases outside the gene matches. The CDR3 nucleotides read TGTGCCAGCAGCCGAACAGGGGGCGCAGGGTCTGGGGCCAACGTCCTGACTTTC. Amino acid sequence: CASSRTGGAGSGANVLTF. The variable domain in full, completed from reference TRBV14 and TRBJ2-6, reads EAGVTQFPSHSVIEKGQTVTLRCDPISGHDNLYWYRRVMGKEIKFLLHFVKESKQDESGMPNNRFLAERTGGTYSTLKVQPAELEDSGVYFCASSRTGGAGSGANVLTFGAGSRLTVL.

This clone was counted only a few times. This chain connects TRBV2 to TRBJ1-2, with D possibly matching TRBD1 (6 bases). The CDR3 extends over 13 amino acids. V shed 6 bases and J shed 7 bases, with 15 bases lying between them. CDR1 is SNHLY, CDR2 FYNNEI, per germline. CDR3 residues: CASSDIYRVGYTF. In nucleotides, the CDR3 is TGTGCCAGCAGCGATATTTACAGGGTTGGCTACACCTTC.

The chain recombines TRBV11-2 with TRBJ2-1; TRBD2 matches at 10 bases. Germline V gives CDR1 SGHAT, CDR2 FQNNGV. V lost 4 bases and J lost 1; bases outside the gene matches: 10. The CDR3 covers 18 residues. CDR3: CASSSSWGAGGSYNEQFF. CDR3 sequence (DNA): TGTGCCAGCAGCTCCTCCTGGGGAGCGGGGGGGTCCTACAATGAGCAGTTCTTC.